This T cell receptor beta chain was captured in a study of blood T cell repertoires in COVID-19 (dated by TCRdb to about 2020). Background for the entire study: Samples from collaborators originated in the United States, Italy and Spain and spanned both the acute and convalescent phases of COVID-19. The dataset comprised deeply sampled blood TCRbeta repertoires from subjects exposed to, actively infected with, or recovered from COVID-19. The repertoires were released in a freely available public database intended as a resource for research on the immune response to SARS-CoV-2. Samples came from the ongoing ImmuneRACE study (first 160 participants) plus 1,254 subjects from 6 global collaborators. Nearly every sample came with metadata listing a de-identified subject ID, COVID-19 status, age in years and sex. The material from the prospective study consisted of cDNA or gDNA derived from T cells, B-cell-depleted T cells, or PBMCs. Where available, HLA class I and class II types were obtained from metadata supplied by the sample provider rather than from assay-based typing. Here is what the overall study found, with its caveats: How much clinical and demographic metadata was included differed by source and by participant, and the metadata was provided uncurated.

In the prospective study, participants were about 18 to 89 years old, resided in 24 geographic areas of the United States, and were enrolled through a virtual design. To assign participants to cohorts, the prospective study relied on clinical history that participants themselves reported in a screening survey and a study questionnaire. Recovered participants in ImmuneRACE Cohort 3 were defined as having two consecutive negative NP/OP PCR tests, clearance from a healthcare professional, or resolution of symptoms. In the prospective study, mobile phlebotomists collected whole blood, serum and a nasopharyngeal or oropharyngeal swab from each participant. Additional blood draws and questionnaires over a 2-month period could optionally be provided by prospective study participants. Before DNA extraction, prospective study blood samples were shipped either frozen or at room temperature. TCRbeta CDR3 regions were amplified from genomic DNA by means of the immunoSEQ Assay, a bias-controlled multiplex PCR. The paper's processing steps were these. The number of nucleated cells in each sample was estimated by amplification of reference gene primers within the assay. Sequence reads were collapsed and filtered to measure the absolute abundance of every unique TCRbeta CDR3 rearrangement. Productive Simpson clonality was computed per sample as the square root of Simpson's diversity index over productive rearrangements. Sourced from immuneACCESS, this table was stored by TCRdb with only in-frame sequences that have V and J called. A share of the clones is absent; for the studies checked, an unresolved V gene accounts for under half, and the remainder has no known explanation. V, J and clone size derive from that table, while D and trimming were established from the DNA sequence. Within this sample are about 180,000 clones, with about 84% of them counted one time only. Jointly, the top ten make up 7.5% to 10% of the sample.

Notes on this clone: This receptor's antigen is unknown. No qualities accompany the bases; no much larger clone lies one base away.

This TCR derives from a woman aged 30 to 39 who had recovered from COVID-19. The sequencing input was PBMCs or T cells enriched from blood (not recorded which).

CDR3 loop: CASSQEPATYEQYF. The sequence in DNA is TGTGCCAGCAGCCAAGAGCCCGCGACCTACGAGCAGTACTTC. This chain is built from TRBV4-2 and TRBJ2-7; no D segment can be confidently identified. The CDR3 spans 14 residues, from the cysteine through the phenylalanine. Only the CDR3 region is kept as DNA, spanning 42 bases read in frame from base 1. CDR1 LGHNA and CDR2 YNFKEQ were looked up in the germline V gene. V and J are truncated by 0 bases and 2 bases respectively, leaving an intervening sequence of 8 bases.